This T cell receptor (beta chain) came from a study of blood T cells in healthy people across ages. Findings and caveats of the study: Higher diversity and more naive CD4+ cells were features of long-lived donors, compared to aged donors. As age increased, TCR beta diversity per million T cells fell in a roughly linear fashion.

Primers used in a second PCR of about 6 to 11 cycles were a sample-barcoded 5' primer and a J-beta primer mix. TCRdb ran MiXCR on the 5' RACE reads and lists one entry per CDR3 protein. The sample gives fewer than 900,000 distinct CDR3 sequences, roughly two fifths of which show up once; around 20% is in the top ten. This clonotype was recorded only once. What it recognizes is unknown. One junction end does not reproduce the germline sequence, and a read error may be involved. CDR1 and CDR2 (germline): MNHEY, SVGAGI. This CDR3 spans 15 amino acids. This receptor was identified in a woman aged 55-69 years in good health. The sequenced sample consisted of blood. The chain joins TRBV6-5 to TRBJ2-5; D is possibly TRBD2 (6 bases). CDR3 protein: CACSPGTLINNEQYF. The CDR3 DNA reads TGTGCCTGCAGCCCAGGGACTCTTATCAACAATGAGCAGTACTTC.